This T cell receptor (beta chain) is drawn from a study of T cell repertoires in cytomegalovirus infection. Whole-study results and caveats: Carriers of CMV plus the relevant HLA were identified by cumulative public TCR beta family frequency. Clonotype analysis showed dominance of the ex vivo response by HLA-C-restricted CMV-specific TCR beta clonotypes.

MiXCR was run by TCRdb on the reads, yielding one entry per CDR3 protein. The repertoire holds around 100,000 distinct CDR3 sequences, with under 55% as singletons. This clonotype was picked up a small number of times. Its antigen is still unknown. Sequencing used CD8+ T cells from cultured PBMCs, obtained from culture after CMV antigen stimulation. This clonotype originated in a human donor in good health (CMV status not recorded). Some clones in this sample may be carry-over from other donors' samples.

The CDR3 here is CSARDSGLSNMNTEAFF. The DNA of the CDR3 is TGCAGTGCTAGAGATTCGGGCCTAAGTAACATGAACACTGAAGCTTTCTTT. The chain is built from TRBV20-1 and TRBJ1-1; D call uncertain. There are 17 residues in the CDR3. The germline V and J ends were trimmed by 0 bases and 0 bases, with 17 bases remaining between them. Germline CDR1 and CDR2: DFQATT and SNEGSKA (reference sequence).